This T cell receptor (beta chain) was recovered during a study of blood T cell repertoires in COVID-19. Allocation to cohorts depended on clinical history reported by the participants. TCRdb keeps only in-frame clones here, not all; method: immunoSEQ multiplex PCR. In the table there are 150,000 or so clones, approximately 84% of which are singletons. The V gene lost 0 bases and the J gene lost 6 bases, with 13 bases spanning the gap. CDR1 SGHKS and CDR2 YYEKEE come from the germline V gene (reference sequence). The CDR3 has 16 residues. The source is a human donor with acute COVID-19. The donor label of this sample is uncertain. The sample taken for sequencing was PBMCs or T cells enriched from blood (not recorded which). The rearrangement uses TRBV5-5 and TRBJ1-6, with unresolved D. CDR3 DNA sequence: TGTGCCAGCAGCTTGGCCTCAGGTCGTCGTAATTCACCCCTCCACTTT. Translation gives CASSLASGRRNSPLHF.